This T cell receptor (beta chain) is drawn from a study of response to subunit inactivated influenza vaccine. This clonotype was picked up a small number of times. Its antigen remains unidentified. The germline V gene encodes CDR1 MGHDK and CDR2 SYGVNS. V dropped 4 bases and J dropped 8; count of bases not matched to a gene: 26. There are 21 residues in the CDR3. TCRdb used MiXCR to reprocess the RT-PCR reads, holding one entry per CDR3 protein. This sample has roughly 790,000 distinct CDR3 sequences, with approximately 22% found just once. Whole-study findings and limits: Authors suggested few new T cells are recruited by each seasonal influenza vaccination.

Specimen: PBMCs from blood, collected roughly 5 days after vaccination. The origin of this receptor is a man aged 50-60 years who received an inactivated influenza vaccine. The chain uses TRBV25-1 and TRBJ2-1; 10 bases are a match to TRBD2. The CDR3 reads CASSGGAQREGLGGLLDEQFF. CDR3 sequence (DNA): TGTGCCAGCAGTGGGGGTGCTCAGCGGGAGGGCCTTGGGGGACTCTTGGATGAGCAGTTCTTC.